The 21 T cell receptor beta chains below all came from one sample that was sequenced in a study of OX40 agonist ivuxolimab in advanced cancers. TCRdb's table, derived via immunoSEQ multiplex PCR, lists solely in-frame clones and lacks some. The sample records some 65,000 clones, roughly nine tenths being singletons. Here the sequenced sample was CD4+ or CD8+ T cells sorted from blood, taken in a trial of the OX40 agonist ivuxolimab. The receptors shown here come from an adult with an advanced solid tumor such as melanoma, head and neck, liver or kidney cancer.

The chain employs TRBV4-2 and TRBJ2-1, with TRBD2 identical over 16 bases. Germline CDR1 reads LGHNA; CDR2 reads YNFKEQ. This CDR3 has 18 amino acids. The V gene end was trimmed by 0 bases and the J gene end by 7 bases; junction bases not matched to a gene: 6. The CDR3 sequence: CASSQDWGLAGGGNEQFF. CDR3 nucleotides: TGTGCCAGCAGCCAAGACTGGGGACTAGCGGGAGGGGGGAATGAGCAGTTCTTC.

The chain uses TRBV7-2 and TRBJ2-1, with 8 positions matching TRBD2. The CDR3 consists of 16 residues. J was trimmed by 0 bases and V by 8 bases; bases with no gene match: 9. Germline V gene sequence: CDR1 SGHTA, CDR2 FQGNSA. The CDR3 DNA reads TGTGCCAGCCGGGAAGCGGGGGCCCCCTCCTACAATGAGCAGTTCTTC. Protein sequence: CASREAGAPSYNEQFF.

The CDR3 here is CATSRAGDRGYEQYF. The CDR3 DNA is TGTGCCACCAGCAGAGCAGGGGACAGGGGATACGAGCAGTACTTC. V gene TRBV15 combines with J gene TRBJ2-7, with TRBD1 matching over 10 bases. Trimming removed 1 base from V and 4 bases from J; junction bases left unmatched: 4. The germline CDR1 and CDR2 sequences are LNHNV and YYDKDF (reference sequence). The CDR3 totals 15 residues. The full variable domain, in which reference TRBV15 and TRBJ2-7 provide the parts outside the CDR3, is DAMVIQNPRYQVTQFGKPVTLSCSQTLNHNVMYWYQQKSSQAPKLLFHYYDKDFNNEADTPDNFQSRRPNTSFCFLDIRSPGLGDTAMYLCATSRAGDRGYEQYFGPGTRLTVT.

V and J are TRBV28 and TRBJ1-1; D is undetermined. Trimming removed 2 bases at V and 2 bases at J, with 12 bases between. CDR3 length equals 15 residues. CDR1 is MDHEN and CDR2 is SYDVKM in the germline V gene. CDR3 coding DNA: TGTGCCAGCAGTTTAGACGACACCCAAAACACTGAAGCTTTCTTT. This codes for CASSLDDTQNTEAFF.

The chain combines TRBV7-2 with TRBJ2-5, with 8 bases identical to TRBD1. From germline, CDR1 is SGHTA and CDR2 FQGNSA. With 1 base clipped from V and 1 base from J, the junction kept 5 bases outside the gene matches. CDR3 length: 16 amino acids. The DNA of the CDR3 is TGTGCCAGCAGCTTAGAGGCAGGGGGCTTCCAAGAGACCCAGTACTTC. Translation: CASSLEAGGFQETQYF.

The chain couples TRBV2 to TRBJ1-4; 8 nucleotides align to TRBD1. This CDR3 contains 15 residues. Germline CDR1 reads SNHLY; CDR2 reads FYNNEI. With 8 bases clipped from V and 3 bases from J, the junction kept 8 bases outside the gene matches. In DNA form, the CDR3 reads TGTGCCAGCCAACTCAGGGGGCTGTCTAATGAAAAACTGTTTTTT. Amino acid sequence: CASQLRGLSNEKLFF.

This clone was recorded a few times. The DNA for the CDR3 is TGTGCCAGCTCACCTTCCAGGGGGGGTTCACCCCTCCACTTT. It is translated as CASSPSRGGSPLHF. The chain combines TRBV18 with TRBJ1-6; 7 bases align to TRBD1. Trimming removed 3 bases from V and 9 bases from J; junction bases left unmatched: 5. The germline V gene has CDR1 KGHSH and CDR2 LQKENI. The CDR3 sequence is 14 residues long. The complete variable domain, with remaining parts taken from reference TRBV18 and TRBJ1-6, reads NAGVMQNPRHLVRRRGQEARLRCSPMKGHSHVYWYRQLPEEGLKFMVYLQKENIIDESGMPKERFSAEFPKEGPSILRIQQVVRGDSAAYFCASSPSRGGSPLHFGNGTRLTVT.

The rearrangement joins TRBV7-2 to TRBJ2-7, with 9 bases fitting TRBD1. The CDR3 loop spans 16 amino acids. Looked up from germline, CDR1 is SGHTA and CDR2 is FQGNSA. The V and J ends lost 6 bases and 0 bases, in that order; junction bases with no gene match: 9. Here the CDR3 DNA reads TGTGCCAGCAGACAAAAGGACAGGGGTAGCTCCTACGAGCAGTACTTC. This gives the protein CASRQKDRGSSYEQYF.

The rearrangement links TRBV6-1 to TRBJ2-5, with 8 positions matching TRBD2. This CDR3 is 16 amino acids long. Germline CDR1 reads MNHNS; CDR2 reads SASEGT. The J segment lost 9 bases and the V segment lost 1 base, leaving 13 bases of the junction unmatched. In DNA, the CDR3 is TGTGCCAGCAGTGAAGGGTTGTGGCTAGCGGGCCAGGCCCAGTACTTC. This encodes CASSEGLWLAGQAQYF.

This rearrangement joins TRBV7-8 to TRBJ1-6; D is unclear. This CDR3 contains 19 residues. CDR1 and CDR2 from the germline V gene are SGHVS and FQNEAQ. V was clipped by 1 base and J by 0 bases, with 16 bases between them. CDR3 sequence: CASSLGASASSSYNSPLHF. The CDR3 nucleotides read TGTGCCAGCAGCTTAGGGGCTTCGGCGTCGAGCTCCTATAATTCACCCCTCCACTTT.

This chain connects TRBV30 to TRBJ1-2; D is uncertain. The CDR3 spans 12 residues. Germline CDR1 GTSNPN, CDR2 SVGIG (reference sequence). Trimming took off 7 bases at V and 2 bases at J, with 11 bases between the two ends. In DNA form, the CDR3 reads TGTGCCTTCTCGGAAAGCAACTATGGCTACACCTTC. Amino acid sequence: CAFSESNYGYTF.

CDR3 in DNA: TGTGCCATCAGTGATTTGCGGGTTCTAGGTGGGGACACTGAAGCTTTCTTT. It codes for CAISDLRVLGGDTEAFF. This rearrangement joins TRBV10-3 to TRBJ1-1; D unclear. The CDR3 contains 17 residues. The germline V gene has CDR1 ENHRY and CDR2 SYGVKD. V was cut by 3 bases and J by 3 bases, with 20 bases left in between.

This clone has a handful of counts. The chain has TRBV11-3 and TRBJ2-7; 9 bases fit TRBD2. Germline V gene lookup returns CDR1 SGHNT and CDR2 YENEEA. This CDR3 has 17 amino acids. Trimming took 5 bases from V and 1 from J; bases not matched to a gene: 12. DNA of the CDR3: TGTGCCAGCAGCCCTGGGACTAGCTCCTCCTCATCCTACGAGCAGTACTTC. As protein: CASSPGTSSSSSYEQYF.

The chain couples TRBV6-1 to TRBJ2-4; TRBD2 agrees at 7 bases. The CDR3 is 15 amino acids. Germline CDR1 reads MNHNS; CDR2 reads SASEGT. The V and J ends lost 7 bases and 2 bases, in that order; junction bases with no gene match: 8. The CDR3 nucleotides are TGTGCCAGCACCCAATTGGGGGGGTCCAAAAACATTCAGTACTTC. Translated: CASTQLGGSKNIQYF.

The rearrangement links TRBV28 to TRBJ1-5; D perhaps matches TRBD1 (6 bases). The V and J ends lost 7 bases and 7 bases respectively, with 20 bases between them. Germline-derived CDR1 and CDR2 are MDHEN and SYDVKM. This CDR3 comprises 15 residues. The CDR3 is CASNRDTQSRQPQHF. CDR3 bases: TGTGCCAGCAACCGGGACACCCAAAGCCGGCAGCCCCAGCATTTT.

The chain joins TRBV7-2 to TRBJ2-5, with 8 bases aligning to TRBD1. Germline-derived CDR1 and CDR2 are SGHTA and FQGNSA. The length of the CDR3 is 15 residues. Trimming removed 1 base from V and 2 bases from J; junction bases left unmatched: 3. The CDR3 DNA follows: TGTGCCAGCAGCTTAGGCAACAGGGGGCAAGAGACCCAGTACTTC. Its translation: CASSLGNRGQETQYF.

The chain employs TRBV28 and TRBJ2-2; 10 positions match TRBD2. This CDR3 has 17 amino acids. V shed 5 bases, J shed 1 base, and the junction held 7 bases outside the gene matches. CDR1 is MDHEN, CDR2 SYDVKM, per germline. In nucleotides, the CDR3 is TGTGCCAGCAGTAGATTACGGACTAGCGGGAACACCGGGGAGCTGTTTTTT. Translated: CASSRLRTSGNTGELFF.

The chain couples TRBV7-2 to TRBJ2-3, with D perhaps matching TRBD2 (7 bases). CDR3 size: 16 residues. Germline loops: CDR1 SGHTA, CDR2 FQGNSA. V lost 0 bases and J lost 4, with 14 bases in between. As DNA, the CDR3 is TGTGCCAGCAGCTTAGCGGGGGGGCCGCGCGCAGATACGCAGTATTTT. This gives the protein CASSLAGGPRADTQYF.

This sequence joins TRBV6-6 and TRBJ2-7, with 9 bases lining up with TRBD1. Per the germline V gene, CDR1 is MNHNY and CDR2 is SVGAGI (reference sequence). The CDR3 has 14 residues. Trimming at V came to 2 bases and at J to 6 bases, leaving 5 bases not matched to a gene. As DNA, the CDR3 is TGTGCCAGCAGTTACGCGGGACAGGGTACCGAGCAGTACTTC. Amino acids: CASSYAGQGTEQYF.

J is TRBJ1-6 and V is TRBV28; no clear D gene. Germline assignment: CDR1 MDHEN and CDR2 SYDVKM. The ends were cut back, 5 bases at V and 6 bases at J, with 8 bases in the middle. The CDR3 consists of 13 residues. The CDR3: CASSPKSNSPLHF. DNA of the CDR3: TGTGCCAGCAGTCCTAAATCTAATTCACCCCTCCACTTT.

For the CDR3, the DNA is TGTGCCAGCAGTTGGGAAAGCTCCTATAATTCACCCCTCCACTTT. This sequence encodes CASSWESSYNSPLHF. The chain has TRBV6-6 and TRBJ1-6, with D unclear. Germline V CDR1 and CDR2: MNHNY, SVGAGI (reference sequence). The CDR3 has 15 residues. The germline V and J ends were trimmed by 4 bases and 0 bases, with 7 bases remaining between them.